This T cell receptor (beta chain) was sequenced in a study of blood T cells in healthy people across ages. General study findings and limits: Estimated diversity that came from one million T cells was considered an underestimate. Long-lived and aged donors differed, with more naive CD4+ cells and higher diversity in the long-lived.

This clonotype appeared a few times. Its antigen is not known. A second PCR, run for roughly 7 to 11 cycles, used a sample-barcoded 5' primer plus a J-beta primer mix. Individual samples furnished no less than 3 million CDR3-containing paired-end reads apiece. One entry per CDR3 protein results from TCRdb running MiXCR on the 5' RACE reads. The sample lists under 950,000 distinct CDR3 sequences; about 20% were seen once. CDR1 is DFQATT and CDR2 is SNEGSKA in the germline V gene (reference sequence). J gave up 1 base and V 6 bases, and 20 bases lay outside the gene matches. This CDR3 spans 20 amino acids. The extraction recovered at least 6 micrograms of total RNA per sample.

The specimen was blood. This clonotype was sampled from a man aged 65 to 79 in good health. The rearrangement joins TRBV20-1 to TRBJ2-3; 12 bases are shared with TRBD2. The CDR3 DNA reads TGCAGTGCCTCTGACTTTCTAGCGGGGGGGTTCCCGAGCCGCACAGATACGCAGTATTTT. Translated: CSASDFLAGGFPSRTDTQYF.